This TCR beta chain derives from a study of T cell changes during pregnancy in multiple sclerosis. Profiling relied on immunoSEQ multiplex PCR, and the TCRdb table lists in-frame clones only, not all of them. The top ten clones hold 0.7% to 1% of a sample with tens of thousands of clones, around 94% of them seen once. This CDR3 is 14 amino acids long. Germline assignment: CDR1 MDHEN and CDR2 SYDVKM. V was cut by 3 bases and J by 5 bases, with 11 bases left in between. V is TRBV28 and J is TRBJ1-3; no firm D call. The TCR was taken from a female donor with multiple sclerosis, enrolled in a pregnancy study. The sequences come from peripheral blood, collected in the third trimester of pregnancy. The CDR3 nucleotides are TGTGCCAGCAGTTTGAGCCGTGCCCGAAACACCATATATTTT. Its translation: CASSLSRARNTIYF.